This entry lists 30 T cell receptor beta chains sequenced from one sample in a study of cytomegalovirus exposure and HLA in healthy donors. Vbeta (60) and Jbeta (13) primers were used in the PCR. Profiled with immunoSEQ multiplex PCR; TCRdb holds only in-frame clones, not every one. Seen here are 150,000 or so clones, around 74% observed once, and the top ten hold 2.5% to 3%. Sequencing was carried out using PBMCs. These receptors were taken from a man aged 18 to 30 in good health and CMV-seronegative.

The chain uses TRBV7-8 and TRBJ1-2; D gene ambiguous. V lost 5 bases and J 7 bases, leaving 11 bases between the germline ends. Per the germline V gene, CDR1 is SGHVS and CDR2 is FQNEAQ. The CDR3 is 12 amino acids. The CDR3 DNA follows: TGTGCCAGCAGCCTTGATCGGGGTGGCTACACCTTC. It codes for CASSLDRGGYTF.

The DNA of the CDR3 is TGTGCCAGCAGCCAAGGACAAATGAACTATGGCTACACCTTC. Amino acid sequence: CASSQGQMNYGYTF. The chain combines TRBV4-2 with TRBJ1-2; D unclear. The CDR3 spans 14 residues. Germline assignment: CDR1 LGHNA and CDR2 YNFKEQ. Trimming stripped 1 base from V and 2 bases from J, with 8 bases between.

V gene TRBV6-5 combines with J gene TRBJ1-1; D is unclear. V was pared by 11 bases and J by 5 bases, with 12 bases between. Germline loops: CDR1 MNHEY, CDR2 SVGAGI. The CDR3 contains 11 residues. The CDR3 loop reads CASIIDTEAFF. The CDR3 bases are TGTGCCTCTATTATCGATACTGAAGCTTTCTTT.

This chain uses TRBV11-2 with TRBJ1-1, with D unresolved. Germline V gene sequence: CDR1 SGHAT, CDR2 FQNNGV. This CDR3 region has 12 residues. Trimming shortened V by 1 base and J by 7 bases, and 7 bases separated the two germline ends. CDR3 amino acids: CASSLVTGEAFF. CDR3 nucleotides: TGTGCCAGCAGCTTAGTTACTGGTGAAGCTTTCTTT.

The rearrangement joins TRBV27 to TRBJ1-2; 7 bases are a match to TRBD1. The CDR3 covers 14 residues. CDR1 is MNHEY, CDR2 SMNVEV, per germline (reference sequence). V shed 7 bases and J 12 bases; nucleotides not matched to a gene: 17. This CDR3 is CASTDRVGTGGHTF. CDR3 coding DNA: TGTGCCAGCACTGACAGGGTGGGAACCGGAGGCCACACCTTC.

J is TRBJ1-5 and V is TRBV5-5; the D gene is possibly TRBD1 (6 bases). The length of the CDR3 is 18 residues. The V and J ends lost 4 bases and 0 bases respectively, with 20 bases between them. From germline, CDR1 is SGHKS and CDR2 YYEKEE (reference sequence). Written as DNA, the CDR3 is TGTGCCAGCAGCCTACTATGGACAGCGAGAAATAGCAATCAGCCCCAGCATTTT. As protein: CASSLLWTARNSNQPQHF.

The rearrangement joins TRBV5-6 to TRBJ2-7; 10 bases fit TRBD2. Germline V gene data show CDR1 as SGHDT and CDR2 as YYEEEE. CDR3 length: 16 amino acids. Germline trimming cut 2 bases from V and 3 bases from J; bases unmatched to any gene: 8. The CDR3 region is CASSFPGTSVNYEQYF. Written as DNA, the CDR3 is TGTGCCAGCAGCTTCCCCGGGACTAGCGTGAACTACGAGCAGTACTTC.

The V call is TRBV7-6, the J call TRBJ2-7, with D possibly matching TRBD2 (7 bases). Trimming shortened V by 11 bases and J by 6 bases, and 17 bases separated the two germline ends. CDR3 length: 12 amino acids. Looked up from germline, CDR1 is SGHVS and CDR2 is FNYEAQ. In DNA form, the CDR3 reads TGTGCCGTCGACCGGGGGGCGGGCGAGCAGTACGTC. It specifies CAVDRGAGEQYV.

CDR3 DNA: TGTGCCACGGGACAGGGACTGAGAACAGATACGCAGTATTTT. It encodes CATGQGLRTDTQYF. The chain couples TRBV10-3 to TRBJ2-3; 9 bases align to TRBD1. The CDR3 sequence is 14 residues long. CDR1 and CDR2 from the germline V gene are ENHRY and SYGVKD. V was clipped by 10 bases and J by 3 bases; unmatched bases: 8.

V usage is TRBV2 and J usage is TRBJ1-5, with D possibly TRBD1 on 6 matching bases. The CDR3 is 15 amino acids. The V end lost 3 bases, the J end lost 4 bases, and 13 bases lay between the germline ends. Germline values: CDR1 SNHLY, CDR2 FYNNEI. The CDR3: CASSEPDSFNQPQHF. In DNA form, the CDR3 reads TGTGCCAGCAGTGAGCCGGACAGCTTTAATCAGCCCCAGCATTTT.

The V gene is TRBV10-2, the J gene TRBJ2-5; 7 bases fit TRBD1. The CDR3 runs to 14 residues. The trim removed 6 bases at V and 4 bases at J, leaving 8 bases unmatched. The germline V gene encodes CDR1 WSHSY and CDR2 SAAADI. The CDR3, as DNA: TGCGCCAGCAGCGCCCGACAGGGTCCAGAGACCCAGTACTTC. Amino acids: CASSARQGPETQYF.

This rearrangement joins TRBV27 to TRBJ2-1; 7 bases are shared with TRBD1. Germline V gene sequence: CDR1 MNHEY, CDR2 SMNVEV (reference sequence). Unmatched junction bases numbered 8, after V lost 5 bases and J lost 4 bases. This CDR3 contains 15 residues. DNA of the CDR3: TGTGCCAGCAGTGTCGCCGGGACAGTATACAATGAGCAGTTCTTC. Amino acids: CASSVAGTVYNEQFF.

The gene calls are TRBV5-4 and TRBJ2-3; 9 bases map to TRBD2. The V gene end was trimmed by 5 bases and the J gene end by 4 bases; junction bases not matched to a gene: 11. The CDR3 totals 16 residues. Per the germline V gene, CDR1 is SGHNT and CDR2 is YYREEE (reference sequence). CDR3 loop: CASRETSGYGADTQYF. The CDR3 nucleotides read TGTGCCAGCAGGGAGACTAGCGGATATGGGGCAGATACGCAGTATTTT.

V usage is TRBV5-1 and J usage is TRBJ2-2; TRBD2 aligns across 7 bases. Unmatched junction bases numbered 6, after V lost 4 bases and J lost 3 bases. The CDR3 extends over 15 amino acids. Germline lookup yields CDR1 SGHRS and CDR2 YFSETQ. Written as DNA, the CDR3 is TGCGCCAGCAGCGCGTCTAGCGGAGACACCGGGGAGCTGTTTTTT. Protein product: CASSASSGDTGELFF.

The CDR3 protein is CATSRPSGGANEQFF. As DNA, the CDR3 is TGTGCCACCAGCAGACCTAGCGGGGGGGCCAATGAGCAGTTCTTC. The rearrangement links TRBV15 to TRBJ2-1, with 12 bases fitting TRBD2. Germline CDR1 LNHNV, CDR2 YYDKDF (reference sequence). The CDR3 covers 15 residues. Trimming took 2 bases from V and 6 from J; bases not matched to a gene: 2. The complete variable domain, with remaining parts taken from reference TRBV15 and TRBJ2-1, reads DAMVIQNPRYQVTQFGKPVTLSCSQTLNHNVMYWYQQKSSQAPKLLFHYYDKDFNNEADTPDNFQSRRPNTSFCFLDIRSPGLGDTAMYLCATSRPSGGANEQFFGPGTRLTVL.

The J gene is TRBJ1-4, the V gene TRBV4-1; TRBD1 might be the D (6 bases). The CDR3 is made up of 17 amino acids. Germline CDR1 reads MGHRA; CDR2 reads YSYEKL. Trimming pared 3 bases from V and 2 bases from J, leaving 16 bases between. The CDR3, as DNA: TGCGCCAGCAGCCAGGGGACACTCGGTTGGACTAATGAAAAACTGTTTTTT. Encoded protein: CASSQGTLGWTNEKLFF.

This clone turned up a few times. This chain links TRBV10-3 with TRBJ1-5, with TRBD1 matching 8 bases. The J segment lost 0 bases and the V segment lost 3 bases, leaving 7 bases of the junction unmatched. CDR3 length: 17 residues. The V gene's germline CDR1 is ENHRY and CDR2 SYGVKD. This chain's CDR3 is CAISDPQGDLSNQPQHF. CDR3 DNA sequence: TGTGCCATCAGTGACCCACAGGGGGACCTTAGCAATCAGCCCCAGCATTTT.

This chain connects TRBV30 to TRBJ2-3; 8 bases align to TRBD2. The CDR3 sequence is 14 residues long. The germline CDR1 and CDR2 sequences are GTSNPN and SVGIG (reference sequence). V lost 1 base to trimming and J lost 5 bases; unmatched junction nucleotides: 5. The DNA for the CDR3 is TGTGCCTGGAGTGAGGGGACTAGTTTAGATACGCAGTATTTT. Residues: CAWSEGTSLDTQYF.

In DNA, the CDR3 is TGTGCCAGCATGGTTCTAGCGGCCTACAATGAGCAGTTCTTC. It translates to CASMVLAAYNEQFF. The chain combines TRBV6-6 with TRBJ2-1, with 7 bases identical to TRBD2. Per germline, CDR1 MNHNY and CDR2 SVGAGI (reference sequence). This CDR3 is built from 14 residues. The J segment lost 2 bases and the V segment lost 7 bases, leaving 5 bases of the junction unmatched.

This clone was seen more than once but under ten times. The V and J genes are TRBV7-8 and TRBJ1-6; D gene unclear. The CDR3 sequence is 17 residues long. V gave up 4 bases and J gave up 5 bases, with 18 bases separating them. Germline loops: CDR1 SGHVS, CDR2 FQNEAQ. CDR3: CASSWPARLIHNSPLHF. The CDR3 DNA follows: TGTGCCAGCAGCTGGCCAGCAAGACTGATACATAATTCACCCCTCCACTTT.

The chain combines TRBV6-4 with TRBJ2-1; TRBD2 matches at 10 bases. Germline lookup yields CDR1 MRHNA and CDR2 SNTAGT. This CDR3 is 16 amino acids long. Trimming cost V 6 bases and J 12 bases; bases outside gene matches: 17. The CDR3 sequence is CASSAEVSGGDVGQFF. The DNA for the CDR3 is TGTGCCAGCAGCGCCGAGGTCAGCGGGGGGGACGTTGGGCAGTTCTTC.

This clone was detected once. The rearrangement uses TRBV10-3 and TRBJ1-1; 8 bases are a match to TRBD1. With 4 bases clipped from V and 5 bases from J, the junction kept 3 bases outside the gene matches. CDR3 length: 13 amino acids. The germline CDR1 and CDR2 sequences are ENHRY and SYGVKD. The CDR3 DNA reads TGTGCCATCAGTGCAGGGGGCGGGACTGAAGCTTTCTTT. Residues: CAISAGGGTEAFF.

V is TRBV29-1 and J is TRBJ1-1; 7 nucleotides align to TRBD1. J was trimmed by 1 base and V by 5 bases; bases with no gene match: 13. Looked up from germline, CDR1 is SQVTM and CDR2 is ANQGSEA. This CDR3 region has 16 residues. CDR3 DNA: TGCAGCGTTCGGGGGCAGGGGGTCGGAAGGAACACTGAAGCTTTCTTT. Translation gives CSVRGQGVGRNTEAFF.

Notes on this clone: Other DNA sequences in the sample encode the same CDR3. The chain employs TRBV5-5 and TRBJ1-2; 7 nucleotides match TRBD1. Germline CDR1 SGHKS, CDR2 YYEKEE (reference sequence). J was trimmed by 1 base and V by 0 bases; bases with no gene match: 0. The CDR3 length is 14 residues. The CDR3 DNA follows: TGTGCCAGCAGCTTGGGACAGGGTAACTATGGCTACACCTTC. This sequence encodes CASSLGQGNYGYTF.

This chain links TRBV7-9 with TRBJ2-5, with 9 bases identical to TRBD1. The V gene end was trimmed by 5 bases and the J gene end by 4 bases; junction bases not matched to a gene: 5. Germline CDR1 is SEHNR and CDR2 is FQNEAQ (reference sequence). CDR3 length equals 14 residues. The CDR3 DNA reads TGTGCCAGCAGCCCGGGACAGGGACGAGAGACCCAGTACTTC. This sequence encodes CASSPGQGRETQYF.

The gene calls are TRBV6-1 and TRBJ1-2; 7 nucleotides match TRBD1. The CDR3 covers 15 residues. Germline V gene lookup returns CDR1 MNHNS and CDR2 SASEGT. V lost 5 bases, J lost 3 bases, and 9 bases stayed unmatched. CDR3 region: CASSTLTGPHYGYTF. DNA of the CDR3: TGTGCCAGCAGTACTCTGACAGGGCCCCACTATGGCTACACCTTC.

The chain joins TRBV6-4 to TRBJ2-3; weak D call: TRBD2 (5 bases). Looked up from germline, CDR1 is MRHNA and CDR2 is SNTAGT. This CDR3 spans 16 amino acids. V lost 2 bases and J 0 bases, leaving 12 bases between the germline ends. DNA of the CDR3: TGTGCCAGCAGTGACGCCCCTAGCTCTAGCACAGATACGCAGTATTTT. It translates to CASSDAPSSSTDTQYF.

This clone has just a few counts. The gene calls are TRBV6-5 and TRBJ1-2; 9 bases align to TRBD1. The CDR3 length is 15 residues. V lost 0 bases, J lost 8 bases, and 7 bases stayed unmatched. The germline V gene has CDR1 MNHEY and CDR2 SVGAGI. The CDR3 loop reads CASSYSADRGFGYTF. The CDR3 nucleotides read TGTGCCAGCAGTTACTCAGCCGACAGGGGGTTCGGCTACACCTTC.

Here the CDR3 reads CASSLWDKDNEQFF. The CDR3, as DNA: TGTGCCAGCAGCTTGTGGGACAAAGACAATGAGCAGTTCTTC. The chain links TRBV5-6 to TRBJ2-1; weak D call: TRBD1 (6 bases). CDR3 length: 14 residues. Germline V lookup: CDR1 SGHDT, CDR2 YYEEEE. V shed 1 base and J shed 5 bases, with 10 bases lying between them.

The V gene is TRBV4-1, the J gene TRBJ2-1; 15 positions match TRBD2. Germline trimming cut 4 bases from V and 0 bases from J; bases unmatched to any gene: 10. Germline V gene sequence: CDR1 MGHRA, CDR2 YSYEKL. The CDR3 runs to 20 residues. CDR3 DNA: TGCGCCAGCAGCCTATCAGGGACTAGCGGGGGGCCCAGCTCCTACAATGAGCAGTTCTTC. This translates into CASSLSGTSGGPSSYNEQFF.